Listed here is a single T cell receptor beta chain. After removal of 6 bases from V and 5 bases from J, the junction contained 12 bases not matched to a gene. Looked up from germline, CDR1 is MNHEY and CDR2 is SVGAGI. The CDR3 covers 15 residues. TCRdb keeps only in-frame clones here, not all; method: immunoSEQ multiplex PCR. Of under 85,000 clones in the sample, approximately 97% are singletons; the top ten hold more than 0.15%. The data are from a study of technical replicates of blood from a handful of donors. Material: T cells isolated from PBMCs. The sequence came from a human donor in good health. The V and J genes are TRBV6-5 and TRBJ2-7, with TRBD2 identical over 8 bases. CDR3 sequence (DNA): TGTGCCAGCAGGTCCACGGGACTAGGAGTAGACGAGCAGTACTTC. Amino acids: CASRSTGLGVDEQYF.